This is a list of T cell receptor beta chains from one sample in a study of tumor-infiltrating lymphocytes in oesophageal squamous cell carcinoma. MiXCR, run by TCRdb on the PCR reads, gives a single entry per CDR3 protein. The profile covers 9,500 to 11,000 distinct CDR3 sequences, with about 54% appearing a single time and roughly 40% taken by the ten largest. What was sequenced was esophageal tumor tissue. The receptors were sampled from a female donor with esophageal squamous cell carcinoma. The CDR3 runs from the conserved cysteine through the conserved F or W. The D gene is left open where the match is weak. A clone size is listed for some rows: how often the clone was seen (once, few, many), or a class if it is expanded.

J: TRBJ2-1; V: TRBV6-2/TRBV6-3; size: .; D: .; CDR3: CASKTLTEAFF; DNA: TGTGCCAGCAAGACCCTAACTGAAGCTTTCTTC
J: TRBJ2-7; V: TRBV7-9; size: .; D: .; CDR3: CASSLVGEGISDEQYF; DNA: TGTGCCAGCAGCTTAGTGGGTGAGGGCATCTCTGACGAGCAGTACTTC
J: TRBJ2-5; V: TRBV11-2; size: .; D: TRBD2; CDR3: CASSLDMASGTETQYF; DNA: TGTGCCAGCAGCTTAGACATGGCTAGCGGGACAGAGACCCAGTACTTC
J: TRBJ2-1; V: TRBV27; size: .; D: .; CDR3: CASSLKGGYNEQFF; DNA: TGTGCCAGCAGTTTAAAGGGAGGATACAATGAGCAGTTCTTC
J: TRBJ2-7; V: TRBV20-1; size: .; D: TRBD2; CDR3: CSADGASGSYEQYF; DNA: TGCAGTGCTGATGGGGCTAGCGGTTCCTACGAGCAGTACTTC
J: TRBJ2-5; V: TRBV3-1; size: .; D: .; CDR3: CASSPRPAVQETQYF; DNA: TGTGCCAGCAGCCCCCGTCCCGCCGTCCAAGAGACCCAGTACTTC
J: TRBJ2-7; V: TRBV7-3; size: .; D: .; CDR3: CASKKREDSYEQYF; DNA: TGTGCCAGCAAGAAAAGGGAAGACTCCTACGAGCAGTACTTC
J: TRBJ2-2; V: TRBV6-1; size: .; D: .; CDR3: CASSEVGITNGELFF; DNA: TGTGCCAGCAGTGAAGTCGGTATAACGAACGGGGAGCTGTTTTTT
J: TRBJ1-2; V: TRBV7-8; size: .; D: TRBD1; CDR3: CASSLRTGNYGYTF; DNA: TGTGCCAGCAGCCTACGGACAGGGAACTATGGCTACACCTTC
J: TRBJ2-1; V: TRBV7-2; size: .; D: TRBD1; CDR3: CASTPGQSYNEQFF; DNA: TGTGCCAGCACCCCGGGACAGTCCTACAATGAGCAGTTCTTC
J: TRBJ2-7; V: TRBV7-4; size: few; D: .; CDR3: CASSLPGHLTYEQYF; DNA: TGTGCCAGCAGCTTACCGGGACACCTAACCTACGAGCAGTACTTC
J: TRBJ2-1; V: TRBV12-3/TRBV12-4; size: .; D: .; CDR3: CASSLRVGEHNEQFF; DNA: TGTGCCAGCAGTTTACGAGTTGGGGAACACAATGAGCAGTTCTTC
J: TRBJ1-4; V: TRBV7-2; size: many; D: TRBD1; CDR3: CASSPRPGQVNEKLFF; DNA: TGTGCCAGCAGCCCGCGACCGGGACAGGTTAATGAAAAACTGTTTTTT
J: TRBJ2-7; V: TRBV7-9; size: large; D: .; CDR3: CASSPLNSYEQYF; DNA: TGTGCCAGCAGCCCGCTGAACTCCTACGAGCAGTACTTC
J: TRBJ1-1; V: TRBV3-1; size: .; D: .; CDR3: CASSPLEGSSNTEAFF; DNA: TGTGCCAGCAGCCCACTCGAGGGATCGTCGAACACTGAAGCTTTCTTT
J: TRBJ1-5; V: TRBV6-8; size: .; D: .; CDR3: CASSRDSNQPQHF; DNA: TGTGCCAGCAGCCGGGACAGCAATCAGCCCCAGCATTTT
J: TRBJ2-6; V: TRBV5-1; size: many; D: TRBD1; CDR3: CASSWTSDRSGANVLTF; DNA: TGCGCCAGCAGCTGGACCTCGGACAGGTCTGGGGCCAACGTCCTGACTTTC
J: TRBJ2-3; V: TRBV10-3; size: .; D: .; CDR3: CAIGPAPDTQYF; DNA: TGTGCCATCGGGCCTGCTCCAGATACGCAGTATTTT
J: TRBJ1-5; V: TRBV5-6; size: medium-sized; D: TRBD1; CDR3: CASSWNRGASNQPQHF; DNA: TGTGCCAGCAGCTGGAACAGGGGTGCGAGCAATCAGCCCCAGCATTTT
J: TRBJ2-1; V: TRBV7-2; size: large; D: TRBD2; CDR3: CASSLEGGVYNEQFF; DNA: TGTGCCAGCAGCTTAGAGGGAGGGGTCTACAATGAGCAGTTCTTC
J: TRBJ2-7; V: TRBV7-6; size: .; D: TRBD1; CDR3: CASSVDRGRGRYEQYF; DNA: TGTGCCAGCAGCGTGGACAGGGGGCGCGGTAGGTACGAGCAGTACTTC
J: TRBJ2-7; V: TRBV5-1; size: .; D: .; CDR3: CASSFWEGGTSGAPYEQYF; DNA: TGCGCCAGCAGCTTCTGGGAGGGGGGAACAAGCGGGGCACCCTACGAGCAGTACTTC
J: TRBJ2-1; V: TRBV7-3; size: .; D: TRBD2; CDR3: CASSLTRLANNEQFF; DNA: TGTGCCAGCAGCTTAACGAGACTAGCGAACAATGAGCAGTTCTTC
J: TRBJ2-7; V: TRBV7-2; size: .; D: .; CDR3: CASSLGVWREQYF; DNA: TGTGCCAGCAGCTTAGGGGTGTGGAGGGAGCAGTACTTC
J: TRBJ2-5; V: TRBV7-2; size: .; D: .; CDR3: CASSLGQAAQETQYF; DNA: TGTGCCAGCAGCTTAGGCCAAGCGGCCCAAGAGACCCAGTACTTC
J: TRBJ1-2; V: TRBV5-4; size: few; D: TRBD1; CDR3: CAQTRQGNNYGYTF; DNA: TGTGCCCAAACTCGACAGGGAAATAACTATGGCTACACCTTC
J: TRBJ2-7; V: TRBV15; size: .; D: .; CDR3: CATSGGGTYEQYF; DNA: TGTGCCACCAGCGGGGGGGGGACATACGAGCAGTACTTC
J: TRBJ2-5; V: TRBV7-6; size: .; D: .; CDR3: CASSINRQETQYF; DNA: TGTGCTAGCAGCATCAACAGGCAAGAGACCCAGTACTTC
J: TRBJ2-1; V: TRBV7-6; size: few; D: TRBD2; CDR3: CASSPSGGRLVDEQFF; DNA: TGTGCCAGCAGCCCCTCCGGCGGGAGGTTGGTGGATGAGCAGTTCTTC
J: TRBJ1-4; V: TRBV12-3/TRBV12-4; size: .; D: .; CDR3: CASSPWTVSEEKLFF; DNA: TGTGCCAGCAGTCCCTGGACCGTCTCAGAAGAAAAACTGTTTTTT
J: TRBJ2-1; V: TRBV5-1; size: .; D: .; CDR3: CASSLAGLIYEQFF; DNA: TGCGCCAGCAGCTTGGCAGGTCTAATATATGAGCAGTTCTTC
J: TRBJ1-4; V: TRBV7-8; size: .; D: .; CDR3: CASSLGAGLEKLFF; DNA: TGTGCCAGCAGCTTAGGGGCGGGGTTGGAAAAACTGTTTTTT
J: TRBJ2-7; V: TRBV7-6; size: .; D: TRBD1; CDR3: CASSSVRTGGSYEQYF; DNA: TGTGCCAGCAGCTCGGTAAGGACAGGGGGTTCCTACGAGCAGTACTTC
J: TRBJ2-1; V: TRBV7-3; size: .; D: TRBD2; CDR3: CASSLSGGGAEQFF; DNA: TGTGCCAGCAGCTTAAGCGGGGGGGGGGCTGAGCAGTTCTTC
J: TRBJ1-6; V: TRBV7-2; size: .; D: .; CDR3: CASSLLRDYEQYF; DNA: TGTGCCAGCAGCTTACTCCGAGACTACGAGCAGTACTTT
J: TRBJ2-3; V: TRBV6-1; size: .; D: .; CDR3: CASSEWGTTQYF; DNA: TGTGCCAGCAGTGAATGGGGTACTACGCAGTATTTT
J: TRBJ2-3; V: TRBV7-7; size: many; D: .; CDR3: CASSFTNTDTQYF; DNA: TGTGCTAGCAGCTTTACTAACACAGATACGCAGTATTTT
J: TRBJ2-7; V: TRBV29-1; size: many; D: .; CDR3: CSVNRGQSYEQYF; DNA: TGCAGCGTTAACCGTGGACAGTCCTACGAGCAGTACTTC
J: TRBJ2-3; V: TRBV29-1; size: .; D: .; CDR3: CSAIRSASTDTQYF; DNA: TGCAGCGCTATCAGGAGTGCTAGCACAGATACGCAGTATTTT
J: TRBJ2-7; V: TRBV7-9; size: .; D: .; CDR3: CASSLAIGQKFF; DNA: TGTGCCAGCAGCTTAGCTATTGGACAGAAGTTCTTC
J: TRBJ1-1; V: TRBV7-9; size: many; D: .; CDR3: CASSLPRTEAFF; DNA: TGTGCCAGCAGCCTCCCGCGCACTGAAGCTTTCTTT
J: TRBJ1-1; V: TRBV6-1; size: many; D: .; CDR3: CASIGSRIAEAFF; DNA: TGTGCCAGCATCGGTTCTCGGATTGCTGAAGCTTTCTTT
J: TRBJ1-1; V: TRBV7-3; size: medium-sized; D: .; CDR3: CASSLTNTEAFF; DNA: TGTGCCAGCAGCTTGACGAACACTGAAGCTTTCTTT
J: TRBJ2-7; V: TRBV7-8; size: .; D: TRBD1; CDR3: CASSPRGQGIYEQYF; DNA: TGTGCCAGCAGCCCGAGGGGACAGGGGATATACGAGCAGTACTTC
J: TRBJ2-2; V: TRBV5-3; size: once; D: .; CDR3: CASSLASANTGELFF; DNA: TGTGCCAGCAGCTTGGCCAGCGCGAACACCGGGGAGCTGTTTTTT
J: TRBJ2-7; V: TRBV30; size: few; D: TRBD2; CDR3: CAGRRGVAGIFYEQYF; DNA: TGTGCCGGCCGGCGTGGGGTAGCGGGAATTTTCTACGAGCAGTACTTC